These T cell receptor beta chains were read from a single sample in a study of T-cell memory formation after mild COVID-19. TCRdb processed the 5' RACE reads anew with MiXCR; each CDR3 protein has one entry. The sample yields 30,000 to 35,000 distinct CDR3 sequences, around 21% seen once. The sequencing sample was made of PBMCs or a T cell subset sorted from them (not recorded which). The source of these receptors is an adult who had mild COVID-19 (a few samples of this study predate the infection). Cell type and time point are not known. Each CDR3 is given with its conserved first and last residue. A D gene is named only where the DNA matches it firmly. The size entry is marked missing in some rows and otherwise reads once, few, many or a size class.

d_call,v_call,clone_size,j_call,cdr3_nt,cdr3_aa
.,TRBV5-1,.,TRBJ1-1,TGCGCCAGCACCTCAGGACAGACGGCTGAAGCTTTCTTT,CASTSGQTAEAFF
.,TRBV7-2,many,TRBJ1-4,TGTGCCAGCAGCCCAGTTGGGGGGACACCGGACGAAAAACTGTTTTTT,CASSPVGGTPDEKLFF
.,TRBV7-9,many,TRBJ1-2,TGTGCCAGCAGCTTAGCCGCGACTGAATTCGGGTCCTTC,CASSLAATEFGSF
.,TRBV29-1,.,TRBJ2-7,TGCAGCGTTGACGGAGGGGCCTACGAGCAGTACTTC,CSVDGGAYEQYF
TRBD2,TRBV5-1,many,TRBJ2-2,TGCGCCAGCAGCCCTGGGCGGTCTAGCGGGGGGCTAATCACCGGGGAGCTGTTTTTT,CASSPGRSSGGLITGELFF
.,TRBV12-3/TRBV12-4,many,TRBJ1-4,TGTGCCAGCGGGAAGGTATCAACTAATGAAAAACTGTTTTTT,CASGKVSTNEKLFF
TRBD1,TRBV7-3,many,TRBJ1-6,TGTGCCAGCAGTTTAACACCTAGGACAGGAAATTCACCCCTCCACTTT,CASSLTPRTGNSPLHF
.,TRBV9,many,TRBJ2-6,TGTGCCAGCAGCGTAGCCGAGACAATCGGTTACTCTGGGGCCAACGTCCTGACTTTC,CASSVAETIGYSGANVLTF
.,TRBV12-3/TRBV12-4,many,TRBJ2-7,TGTGCCAGCAGTTTAGTGGCCTACGAGCAGTACTTC,CASSLVAYEQYF
TRBD1,TRBV7-8,many,TRBJ1-6,TGTGCCAGCAGCTTAGGGGGACAGGGAAATTCACCCCTCCACTTT,CASSLGGQGNSPLHF
TRBD1,TRBV12-3/TRBV12-4,many,TRBJ1-2,TGTGCCAGCACCCCGCGACAGGGCGCTGGCTACACCTTC,CASTPRQGAGYTF
.,TRBV10-3,many,TRBJ1-1,TGTGCCATCAGTGAGAAGGGCGGAGATAACACTGAAGCTTTCTTT,CAISEKGGDNTEAFF
.,TRBV20-1,many,TRBJ2-5,TGCAGTGCTAGTCCTAGTGGGTTTGAAGAGACCCAGTACTTC,CSASPSGFEETQYF
TRBD2,TRBV6-5,many,TRBJ2-1,TGTGCCAGCTTAACTAGCGGGAGGGCCAGGGGCAATGAGCAGTTCTTC,CASLTSGRARGNEQFF
.,TRBV29-1,many,TRBJ1-2,TGCAGCGTTGAAGGGGGGCAGGGTGGCTACACCTTC,CSVEGGQGGYTF
.,TRBV24-1,few,TRBJ1-5,TGTGCCACCGCCAAGGCTTTACAGCCCCAGCATTTT,CATAKALQPQHF
TRBD2,TRBV20-1,.,TRBJ2-7,TGCAGTGCCTCGGGACTAGCGAAAGAGCAGTACTTC,CSASGLAKEQYF
.,TRBV11-2,.,TRBJ1-2,TGTGCCAGCAGCTCCGATAGCCGGATAACTAACTATGGCTACACCTTC,CASSSDSRITNYGYTF
TRBD2,TRBV20-1,.,TRBJ2-3,TGCAGTGCTAGAGATCTGCTAGCGGGTAGCACAGATACGCAGTATTTT,CSARDLLAGSTDTQYF
.,TRBV29-1,many,TRBJ2-5,TGCAGCGTTGGGGCCCCAGAGGGGACCCAGTACTTC,CSVGAPEGTQYF
.,TRBV12-3/TRBV12-4,many,TRBJ1-5,TGTGCCAGCAGCATAGACAAAGGCAATCAGCCCCAGCATTTT,CASSIDKGNQPQHF
TRBD1,TRBV25-1,many,TRBJ2-7,TGTGCCAGCAGGGATATCGGGACAGGGTCATACGAGCAGTACTTC,CASRDIGTGSYEQYF
TRBD1,TRBV29-1,.,TRBJ2-7,TGCAGCGTTGAAGACCGGGACAGGGGGCAACCCTACGAGCAGTACTTC,CSVEDRDRGQPYEQYF
TRBD1,TRBV5-1,medium-sized,TRBJ1-5,TGCGCCAGCAGCTCAGGGGGAAGCAATCAGCCCCAGCATTTT,CASSSGGSNQPQHF
TRBD2,TRBV24-1,many,TRBJ2-1,TGTGCCACCAGTGATTTAGCACTAGCGGGGAAGAACAATGAGCAGTTCTTC,CATSDLALAGKNNEQFF
.,TRBV7-7,many,TRBJ2-7,TGTGCCAGCAGCGCTTTGGGGGTTCACCGGGGGACAGCGAATGAGCAGTACTTC,CASSALGVHRGTANEQYF
.,TRBV5-6,many,TRBJ2-7,TGTGCCAGCAGCCGTGAGGCCCCCTACGAGCAGTACTTC,CASSREAPYEQYF
.,TRBV5-5,many,TRBJ1-1,TGTGCCAGCACCCTTTGGGGTCGGGGCATGAACACTGAAGCTTTCTTT,CASTLWGRGMNTEAFF
.,TRBV7-9,many,TRBJ1-1,TGTGCCAGCAGCTGGGACAATCCGAACACTGAAGCTTTCTTT,CASSWDNPNTEAFF
TRBD2,TRBV7-3,many,TRBJ2-3,TGTGCCAGCAGCTTGGCGGGGGGGAGCACAGATACGCAGTATTTT,CASSLAGGSTDTQYF